The clone carrying this TCR beta chain came up once. The CDR3 has 14 residues. The V and J ends lost 5 bases and 4 bases, in that order; junction bases with no gene match: 5. The germline gives CDR1 MNHNY, CDR2 SVGAGI (reference sequence). Study members were between roughly 18 and 100 years old and lived in around 24 US regions. Categorization into cohorts depended on clinical history that participants reported. Original processing methods: The authors estimated nucleated cell counts from reference gene primer amplification. This table comes from immunoSEQ multiplex PCR, and its TCRdb copy is limited to in-frame clones, with some not included. For V, J and clone size, that table is used; D and trimming come from the DNA. The sample lists some 300,000 clones; more than 75% were seen once. The sample is drawn from a study of blood T cell repertoires in COVID-19.

The sequence came from a woman in her twenties or thirties who had recovered from COVID-19. Sequenced: PBMCs or T cells enriched from blood (not recorded which). V and J are TRBV6-6 and TRBJ2-7, with 10 bases matching TRBD1. CDR3 amino acids: CASSHDRGRYEQYF. In DNA, the CDR3 is TGTGCCAGCAGTCATGACAGGGGGCGGTACGAGCAGTACTTC.